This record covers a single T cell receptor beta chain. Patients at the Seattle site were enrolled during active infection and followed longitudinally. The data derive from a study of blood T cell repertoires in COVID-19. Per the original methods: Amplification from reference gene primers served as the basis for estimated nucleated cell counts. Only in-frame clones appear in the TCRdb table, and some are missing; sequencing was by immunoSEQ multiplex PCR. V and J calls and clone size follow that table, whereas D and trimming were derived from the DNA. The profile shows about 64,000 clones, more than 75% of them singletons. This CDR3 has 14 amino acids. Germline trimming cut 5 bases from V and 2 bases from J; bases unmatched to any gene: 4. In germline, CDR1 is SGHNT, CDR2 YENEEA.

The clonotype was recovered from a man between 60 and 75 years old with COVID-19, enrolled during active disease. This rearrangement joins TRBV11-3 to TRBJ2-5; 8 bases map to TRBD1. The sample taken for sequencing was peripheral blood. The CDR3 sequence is CASSTWDRQETQYF. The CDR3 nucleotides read TGTGCCAGCAGCACCTGGGACAGGCAAGAGACCCAGTACTTC. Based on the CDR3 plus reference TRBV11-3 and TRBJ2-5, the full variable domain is EAGVVQSPRYKIIEKKQPVAFWCNPISGHNTLYWYLQNLGQGPELLIRYENEEAVDDSQLPKDRFSAERLKGVDSTLKIQPAELGDSAVYLCASSTWDRQETQYFGPGTRLLVL.